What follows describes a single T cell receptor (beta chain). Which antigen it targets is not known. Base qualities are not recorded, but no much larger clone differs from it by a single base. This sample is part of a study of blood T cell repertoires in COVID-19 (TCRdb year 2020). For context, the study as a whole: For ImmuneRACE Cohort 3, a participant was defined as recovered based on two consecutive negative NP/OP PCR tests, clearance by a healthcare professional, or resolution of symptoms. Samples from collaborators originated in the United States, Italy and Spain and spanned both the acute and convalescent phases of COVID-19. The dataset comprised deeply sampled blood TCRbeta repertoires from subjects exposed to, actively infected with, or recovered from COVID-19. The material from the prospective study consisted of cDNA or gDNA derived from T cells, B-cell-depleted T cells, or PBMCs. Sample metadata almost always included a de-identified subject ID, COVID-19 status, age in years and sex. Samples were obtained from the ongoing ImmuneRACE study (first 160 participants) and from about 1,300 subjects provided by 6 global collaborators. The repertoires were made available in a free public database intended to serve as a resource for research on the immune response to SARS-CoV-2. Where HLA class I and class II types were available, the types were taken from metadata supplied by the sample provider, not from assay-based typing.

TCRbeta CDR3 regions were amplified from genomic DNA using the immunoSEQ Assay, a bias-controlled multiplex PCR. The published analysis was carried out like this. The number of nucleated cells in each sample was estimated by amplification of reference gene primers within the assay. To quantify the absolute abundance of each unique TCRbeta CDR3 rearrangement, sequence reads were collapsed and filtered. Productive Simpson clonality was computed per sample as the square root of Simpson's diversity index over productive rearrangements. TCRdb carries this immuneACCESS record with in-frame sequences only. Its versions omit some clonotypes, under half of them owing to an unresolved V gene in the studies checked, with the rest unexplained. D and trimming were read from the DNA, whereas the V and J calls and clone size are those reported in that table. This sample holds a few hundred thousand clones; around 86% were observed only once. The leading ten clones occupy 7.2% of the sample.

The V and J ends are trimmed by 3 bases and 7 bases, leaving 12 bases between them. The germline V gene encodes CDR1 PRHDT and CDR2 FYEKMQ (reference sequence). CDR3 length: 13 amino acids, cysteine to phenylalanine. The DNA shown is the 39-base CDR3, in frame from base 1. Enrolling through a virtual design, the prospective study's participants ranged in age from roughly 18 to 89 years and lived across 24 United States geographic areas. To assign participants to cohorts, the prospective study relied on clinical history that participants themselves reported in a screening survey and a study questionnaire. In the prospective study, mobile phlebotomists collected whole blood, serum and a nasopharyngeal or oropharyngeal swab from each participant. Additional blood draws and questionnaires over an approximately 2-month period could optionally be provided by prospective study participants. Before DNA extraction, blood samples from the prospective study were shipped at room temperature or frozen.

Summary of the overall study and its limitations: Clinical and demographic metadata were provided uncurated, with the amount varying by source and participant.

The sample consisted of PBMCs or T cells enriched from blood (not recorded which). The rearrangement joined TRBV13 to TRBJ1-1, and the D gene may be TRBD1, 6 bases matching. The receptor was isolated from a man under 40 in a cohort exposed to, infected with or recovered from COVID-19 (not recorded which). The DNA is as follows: TGTGCCAGCAGCTTTGAGTCAGGGGATGAAGCTTTCTTT. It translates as CASSFESGDEAFF.